This is a list of T cell receptor beta chains from one sample in a study of T cell repertoires in aging, cancer and after chemotherapy. MiXCR was run by TCRdb on the multiplex PCR reads, yielding one entry per CDR3 protein. The sample has some 8,100 distinct CDR3 sequences, roughly 53% seen once; the top ten hold 20% to 25%. The sequencing input was blood. These receptors originate from a human donor in good health. The CDR3 runs from the conserved cysteine through the conserved F or W. D genes are given only for firm matches. Clone sizes are given selectively: once, few, many, or a class where the clone is expanded.

d_call: -
j_call: TRBJ1-2
v_call: TRBV18
clone_size: -
cdr3_aa: CASSPARQAHYGYTF
cdr3_nt: TGTGCCAGCTCACCAGCCCGACAGGCGCACTATGGCTACACCTTC

d_call: TRBD1
j_call: TRBJ2-3
v_call: TRBV6-5
clone_size: few
cdr3_aa: CASSPNRGGTDTQYF
cdr3_nt: TGTGCCAGCAGTCCAAACAGGGGTGGCACAGATACGCAGTATTTT

d_call: TRBD1
j_call: TRBJ2-1
v_call: TRBV12-3/TRBV12-4
clone_size: -
cdr3_aa: CASSRTGGGGEQFF
cdr3_nt: TGTGCCAGCAGTCGGACAGGTGGGGGCGGTGAGCAGTTCTTC

d_call: -
j_call: TRBJ2-1
v_call: TRBV30
clone_size: once
cdr3_aa: CAWSVGPAANEQFF
cdr3_nt: TGTGCCTGGAGTGTAGGCCCAGCTGCGAATGAGCAGTTCTTC

d_call: TRBD1
j_call: TRBJ2-7
v_call: TRBV5-4
clone_size: -
cdr3_aa: CASSRDTGQADYEQYF
cdr3_nt: TGTGCCAGCAGCCGGGATACGGGACAGGCCGACTACGAGCAGTACTTC

d_call: TRBD2
j_call: TRBJ2-7
v_call: TRBV27
clone_size: few
cdr3_aa: CASSLGLASYEQYF
cdr3_nt: TGTGCCAGCAGTTTAGGACTAGCATCCTACGAGCAGTACTTC

d_call: TRBD2
j_call: TRBJ2-5
v_call: TRBV27
clone_size: -
cdr3_aa: CASSFSSGSGETQYF
cdr3_nt: TGTGCCAGCAGTTTTTCTAGCGGGAGTGGAGAGACCCAGTACTTC

d_call: -
j_call: TRBJ2-6
v_call: TRBV6-4
clone_size: few
cdr3_aa: CASSDSGSGANVLTF
cdr3_nt: TGTGCCAGCAGTGACTCCGGGTCTGGGGCCAACGTCCTGACTTTC

d_call: -
j_call: TRBJ2-5
v_call: TRBV6-5
clone_size: -
cdr3_aa: CASRRQALQETQYF
cdr3_nt: TGTGCCAGCAGAAGACAGGCCCTCCAAGAGACCCAGTACTTC

d_call: -
j_call: TRBJ2-7
v_call: TRBV18
clone_size: -
cdr3_aa: CASSPGGYEQYF
cdr3_nt: TGTGCCAGCTCACCAGGGGGATACGAGCAGTACTTC

d_call: -
j_call: TRBJ1-1
v_call: TRBV30
clone_size: once
cdr3_aa: CAWSLGLGNTEAFF
cdr3_nt: TGTGCCTGGAGTTTGGGGTTGGGGAACACTGAAGCTTTCTTT

d_call: -
j_call: TRBJ2-7
v_call: TRBV27
clone_size: -
cdr3_aa: CASSSGVRGDEQYF
cdr3_nt: TGTGCCAGCAGTTCGGGGGTCAGGGGCGACGAGCAGTACTTC

d_call: TRBD2
j_call: TRBJ2-1
v_call: TRBV5-1
clone_size: -
cdr3_aa: CASSRPGLAGDEQFF
cdr3_nt: TGCGCCAGCAGCAGACCGGGACTAGCGGGCGATGAGCAGTTCTTC

d_call: -
j_call: TRBJ2-7
v_call: TRBV15
clone_size: -
cdr3_aa: CATSRDSGGRYF
cdr3_nt: TGTGCCACCAGCAGAGATAGCGGAGGGCGGTACTTC

d_call: -
j_call: TRBJ1-1
v_call: TRBV12-3/TRBV12-4
clone_size: few
cdr3_aa: CASSPSGGREAFF
cdr3_nt: TGTGCCAGCAGCCCTTCCGGGGGGCGTGAAGCTTTCTTT

d_call: TRBD1
j_call: TRBJ1-2
v_call: TRBV6-1
clone_size: -
cdr3_aa: CASSPRTGRGNYGYTF
cdr3_nt: TGTGCCAGCAGTCCCCGGACAGGTCGGGGTAACTATGGCTACACCTTC

d_call: -
j_call: TRBJ1-2
v_call: TRBV27
clone_size: -
cdr3_aa: CASSLGGHYGYTF
cdr3_nt: TGTGCCAGCAGTTTAGGAGGGCACTATGGCTACACCTTC

d_call: TRBD1
j_call: TRBJ1-4
v_call: TRBV15
clone_size: -
cdr3_aa: CATSRDRGQGGGKLFF
cdr3_nt: TGTGCCACCAGCCGGGACAGGGGCCAGGGAGGAGGAAAACTGTTTTTT

d_call: TRBD1
j_call: TRBJ2-1
v_call: TRBV19
clone_size: -
cdr3_aa: CASSTGTAYNEQFF
cdr3_nt: TGTGCCAGTAGTACCGGGACAGCTTACAATGAGCAGTTCTTC

d_call: -
j_call: TRBJ1-4
v_call: TRBV28
clone_size: -
cdr3_aa: CASRRGGPNEKLFF
cdr3_nt: TGTGCCAGCAGGAGGGGAGGACCTAATGAAAAACTGTTTTTT

d_call: -
j_call: TRBJ1-3
v_call: TRBV6-6
clone_size: -
cdr3_aa: CASSYPANSGNTIYF
cdr3_nt: TGTGCCAGCAGTTACCCAGCGAACTCTGGAAACACCATATATTTT

d_call: -
j_call: TRBJ1-1
v_call: TRBV6-5
clone_size: -
cdr3_aa: CASSYLQGFSEAFF
cdr3_nt: TGTGCCAGCAGTTACTTACAGGGTTTCTCTGAAGCTTTCTTT

d_call: -
j_call: TRBJ2-6
v_call: TRBV19
clone_size: -
cdr3_aa: CASNSRQGAYPGANVLTF
cdr3_nt: TGTGCCAGTAACTCGAGGCAGGGTGCTTATCCTGGGGCCAACGTCCTGACTTTC

d_call: -
j_call: TRBJ2-7
v_call: TRBV18
clone_size: -
cdr3_aa: CASSPMDRGNEQYF
cdr3_nt: TGTGCCAGCTCACCGATGGACCGGGGGAACGAGCAGTACTTC

d_call: TRBD2
j_call: TRBJ2-1
v_call: TRBV27
clone_size: few
cdr3_aa: CASSLYVRLAGDEQFF
cdr3_nt: TGTGCCAGCAGTTTATACGTTCGACTAGCGGGAGACGAGCAGTTCTTC

d_call: -
j_call: TRBJ2-2
v_call: TRBV6-1
clone_size: once
cdr3_aa: CASSYTRLGTGELFF
cdr3_nt: TGTGCCAGCAGTTACACTCGACTGGGCACCGGGGAGCTGTTTTTT

d_call: -
j_call: TRBJ2-7
v_call: TRBV7-6
clone_size: -
cdr3_aa: CASSGPSGPPYF
cdr3_nt: TGTGCCAGCAGCGGCCCGTCGGGGCCCCCGTACTTC

d_call: TRBD1
j_call: TRBJ2-6
v_call: TRBV6-5
clone_size: few
cdr3_aa: CASRTGTGANVLTF
cdr3_nt: TGTGCCAGCAGGACAGGGACTGGGGCCAACGTCCTGACTTTC

d_call: -
j_call: TRBJ2-5
v_call: TRBV27
clone_size: few
cdr3_aa: CASTSWTRKLETQYF
cdr3_nt: TGTGCCAGCACCTCTTGGACACGGAAACTAGAGACCCAGTACTTC

d_call: TRBD1
j_call: TRBJ2-2
v_call: TRBV6-1
clone_size: once
cdr3_aa: CATGTAPTGELFF
cdr3_nt: TGTGCCACCGGGACAGCCCCCACCGGGGAGCTGTTTTTT

d_call: -
j_call: TRBJ2-5
v_call: TRBV29-1
clone_size: medium-sized
cdr3_aa: CSGRGDQETQYF
cdr3_nt: TGCAGCGGGCGGGGAGACCAAGAGACCCAGTACTTC

d_call: -
j_call: TRBJ2-7
v_call: TRBV19
clone_size: -
cdr3_aa: CASSPIGAGEEAEQYF
cdr3_nt: TGTGCCAGTAGCCCTATCGGGGCAGGGGAGGAAGCCGAGCAGTACTTC

d_call: -
j_call: TRBJ1-1
v_call: TRBV10-3
clone_size: few
cdr3_aa: CAISQNSRANTEAFF
cdr3_nt: TGTGCCATCAGTCAAAATAGCCGGGCCAACACTGAAGCTTTCTTT

d_call: -
j_call: TRBJ1-6
v_call: TRBV20-1
clone_size: -
cdr3_aa: CSASLGGSNNSPLHF
cdr3_nt: TGCAGTGCTAGCTTAGGCGGCAGCAATAATTCACCCCTCCACTTT

d_call: TRBD1
j_call: TRBJ1-1
v_call: TRBV7-9
clone_size: -
cdr3_aa: CASSYRQGTEAFF
cdr3_nt: TGTGCCAGCAGCTATCGACAGGGCACTGAAGCTTTCTTT

d_call: -
j_call: TRBJ1-3
v_call: TRBV6-5
clone_size: once
cdr3_aa: CASSVDGSSGNTIYF
cdr3_nt: TGTGCCAGCAGTGTCGACGGAAGCTCTGGAAACACCATATATTTT

d_call: -
j_call: TRBJ2-2
v_call: TRBV19
clone_size: few
cdr3_aa: CASSTQGSTGELFF
cdr3_nt: TGTGCCAGTAGTACGCAGGGGAGCACCGGGGAGCTGTTTTTT

d_call: -
j_call: TRBJ2-7
v_call: TRBV30
clone_size: -
cdr3_aa: CAWRQGGFQKQYF
cdr3_nt: TGTGCCTGGAGACAGGGGGGGTTTCAAAAGCAGTACTTC

d_call: -
j_call: TRBJ2-6
v_call: TRBV11-1
clone_size: -
cdr3_aa: CASSPQGRSSGANVLTF
cdr3_nt: TGTGCCAGCAGCCCTCAGGGACGTAGCTCTGGGGCCAACGTCCTGACTTTC

d_call: TRBD1
j_call: TRBJ1-2
v_call: TRBV7-9
clone_size: -
cdr3_aa: CASSLSGQGLNYGYTF
cdr3_nt: TGTGCCAGCAGCTTGTCAGGACAGGGACTCAACTATGGCTACACCTTC

d_call: TRBD2
j_call: TRBJ2-2
v_call: TRBV19
clone_size: -
cdr3_aa: CASSIRAAGGLGHGELFF
cdr3_nt: TGTGCCAGTAGTATCCGGGCAGCGGGAGGGCTGGGGCACGGGGAGCTGTTTTTT

d_call: -
j_call: TRBJ2-3
v_call: TRBV7-9
clone_size: -
cdr3_aa: CASSFGGGRDTQYF
cdr3_nt: TGTGCCAGCAGCTTCGGGGGAGGCAGGGATACGCAGTATTTT

d_call: -
j_call: TRBJ2-6
v_call: TRBV12-3/TRBV12-4
clone_size: -
cdr3_aa: CASTQRSGALSANVLTF
cdr3_nt: TGTGCCAGCACTCAGCGTTCGGGAGCCCTCTCGGCCAACGTCCTGACTTTC

d_call: -
j_call: TRBJ1-6
v_call: TRBV21-1
clone_size: -
cdr3_aa: CASSIGPGKDSPLHF
cdr3_nt: TGTGCCAGCAGCATCGGCCCGGGGAAGGATTCACCCCTCCACTTT

d_call: TRBD1
j_call: TRBJ1-3
v_call: TRBV7-4
clone_size: -
cdr3_aa: CASSPLQGYSGNTIYF
cdr3_nt: TGTGCCAGCAGCCCCCTACAGGGGTACTCTGGAAACACCATATATTTT

d_call: TRBD1
j_call: TRBJ2-7
v_call: TRBV6-5
clone_size: -
cdr3_aa: CASSYSKRTGINEQYF
cdr3_nt: TGTGCCAGCAGTTACTCGAAGAGGACAGGGATCAACGAGCAGTACTTC

d_call: -
j_call: TRBJ2-6
v_call: TRBV19
clone_size: few
cdr3_aa: CASRVQAGGANVLTF
cdr3_nt: TGTGCCAGTAGGGTCCAGGCAGGTGGGGCCAACGTCCTGACTTTC

d_call: -
j_call: TRBJ2-5
v_call: TRBV6-6
clone_size: -
cdr3_aa: CASSYMGDQETQYF
cdr3_nt: TGTGCCAGCAGTTACATGGGGGACCAAGAGACCCAGTACTTC

d_call: -
j_call: TRBJ2-5
v_call: TRBV30
clone_size: few
cdr3_aa: CAWGWGETQYF
cdr3_nt: TGTGCCTGGGGTTGGGGGGAGACCCAGTACTTC

d_call: -
j_call: TRBJ2-1
v_call: TRBV19
clone_size: few
cdr3_aa: CASSAGPVPFF
cdr3_nt: TGTGCCAGTAGTGCTGGCCCCGTCCCGTTCTTC

d_call: -
j_call: TRBJ2-3
v_call: TRBV12-3/TRBV12-4
clone_size: -
cdr3_aa: CASSTTTRPDTQYF
cdr3_nt: TGTGCCAGCAGTACTACGACTAGGCCAGATACGCAGTATTTT

d_call: -
j_call: TRBJ2-3
v_call: TRBV5-6
clone_size: -
cdr3_aa: CASSQDGSTDTQYF
cdr3_nt: TGTGCCAGCAGCCAAGATGGAAGCACAGATACGCAGTATTTT

d_call: TRBD1
j_call: TRBJ2-2
v_call: TRBV6-6
clone_size: -
cdr3_aa: CASTLTTGFSGELFF
cdr3_nt: TGTGCCAGCACCCTCACGACAGGGTTTTCCGGGGAGCTGTTTTTT

d_call: -
j_call: TRBJ2-5
v_call: TRBV5-4
clone_size: few
cdr3_aa: CASREATGVIETQYF
cdr3_nt: TGTGCCAGCAGGGAGGCTACGGGGGTAATTGAGACCCAGTACTTC

d_call: TRBD1
j_call: TRBJ1-6
v_call: TRBV18
clone_size: -
cdr3_aa: CASAPTGDNSPLHF
cdr3_nt: TGTGCCAGCGCCCCGACAGGGGATAATTCACCCCTCCACTTT